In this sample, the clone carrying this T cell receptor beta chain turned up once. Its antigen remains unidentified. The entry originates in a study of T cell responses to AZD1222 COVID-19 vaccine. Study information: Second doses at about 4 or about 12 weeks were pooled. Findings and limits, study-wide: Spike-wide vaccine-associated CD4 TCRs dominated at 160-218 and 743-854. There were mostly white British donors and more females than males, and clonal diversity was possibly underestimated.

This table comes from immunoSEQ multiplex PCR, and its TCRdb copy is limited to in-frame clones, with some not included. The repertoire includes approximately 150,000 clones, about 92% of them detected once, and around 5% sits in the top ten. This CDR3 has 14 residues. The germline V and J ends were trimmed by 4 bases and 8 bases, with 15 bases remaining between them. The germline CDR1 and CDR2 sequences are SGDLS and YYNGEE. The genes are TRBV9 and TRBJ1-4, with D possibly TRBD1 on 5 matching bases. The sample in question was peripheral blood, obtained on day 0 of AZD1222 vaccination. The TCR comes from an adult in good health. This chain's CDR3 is CASSPGTAKEKLFF. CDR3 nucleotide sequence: TGTGCCAGCAGCCCGGGGACCGCGAAAGAAAAACTGTTTTTT.